This TCR beta chain was captured in a study of blood T cell repertoires in COVID-19 (TCRdb year 2020). In terms of the full investigation: The collaborator samples originated in the United States, Italy and Spain and spanned the acute and convalescent phases of COVID-19. HLA class I and class II types, where available, came from metadata supplied by the sample provider rather than from assay-based typing. Nearly every sample came with metadata listing a de-identified subject ID, COVID-19 status, age in years and sex. Subjects who had been exposed to COVID-19, were actively infected with it, or had recovered from it provided the deeply sampled blood TCRbeta repertoires that made up the dataset. The repertoires were released in a freely available public database meant as a resource for research on the immune response to SARS-CoV-2. The material from the prospective study consisted of cDNA or gDNA derived from T cells, B-cell-depleted T cells, or PBMCs. The samples were drawn from the first 160 participants of the ongoing ImmuneRACE study and from 1,254 subjects provided by 6 global collaborators. Study-wide findings and limitations: The amount of clinical and demographic metadata varied by source and participant and was provided uncurated.

V drops 5 bases and J drops 4 bases, leaving 12 bases in between. The germline V gene yields MNHEY for CDR1 and SVGEGT for CDR2. The CDR3 numbers 14 residues from cysteine through phenylalanine. The read is trimmed to its CDR3 DNA, 42 bases read in frame from base 1. TCRbeta CDR3 regions were amplified from genomic DNA using the immunoSEQ Assay, a bias-controlled multiplex PCR. The original pipeline was this. Within the assay, amplification of reference gene primers was used to estimate how many nucleated cells each sample contained. To quantify the absolute abundance of each unique TCRbeta CDR3 rearrangement, sequence reads were collapsed and filtered. For each sample, productive Simpson clonality was calculated by taking the square root of Simpson's diversity index across productive rearrangements. TCRdb took this table from immuneACCESS and kept in-frame rearrangements with V and J called. Such tables lack part of the clones; where checked against another copy, unresolved V genes explain under half of the gap, and the rest is unexplained. V, J and clone size were drawn from that table, and D and trimming were deduced from the DNA. Counted in this sample were roughly 120,000 clones; roughly 85% of them appeared once. The leading ten clones occupy under 3.5% of the sample.

Worth noting for this clone: Its recognized antigen is unknown. No much larger clone is present one base from it, and per-base qualities are unavailable.

In Seattle, one collaborating source enrolled patients while the infection was active and tracked those patients longitudinally over the course of disease. Whole blood was collected in K2EDTA tubes by collaborating institutions according to the institutions' own protocols. For TCRbeta analysis, collaborators shipped samples in one of three forms: frozen whole blood, isolated PBMCs, or DNA extracted from either of those sample types. The source of this sequence is a woman aged 80 or over with COVID-19, enrolled during active disease. The chain employs TRBV6-2 or TRBV6-3 and TRBJ1-5, with the D gene not confidently named. Sample: peripheral blood. This receptor carries the CDR3 CASSTPRDNQPQHF. The base sequence is TGTGCCAGCAGTACCCCCCGGGATAATCAGCCCCAGCATTTT.